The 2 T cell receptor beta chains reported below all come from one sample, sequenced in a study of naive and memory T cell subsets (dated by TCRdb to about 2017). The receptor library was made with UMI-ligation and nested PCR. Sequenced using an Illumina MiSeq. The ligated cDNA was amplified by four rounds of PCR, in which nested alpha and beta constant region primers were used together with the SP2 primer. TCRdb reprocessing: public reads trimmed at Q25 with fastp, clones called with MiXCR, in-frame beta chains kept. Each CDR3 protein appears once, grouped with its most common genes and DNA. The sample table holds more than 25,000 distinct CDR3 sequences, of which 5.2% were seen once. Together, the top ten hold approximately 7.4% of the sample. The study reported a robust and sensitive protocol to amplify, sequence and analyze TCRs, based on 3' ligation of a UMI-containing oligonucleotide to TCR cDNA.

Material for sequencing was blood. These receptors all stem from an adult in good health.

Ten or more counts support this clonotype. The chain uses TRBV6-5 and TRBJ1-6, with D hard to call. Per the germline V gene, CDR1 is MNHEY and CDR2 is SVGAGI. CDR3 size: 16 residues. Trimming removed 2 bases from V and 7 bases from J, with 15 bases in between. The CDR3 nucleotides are TGTGCCAGCAGTTACCAGGCCGGGATTAAAAATTCACCCCTCCACTTT. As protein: CASSYQAGIKNSPLHF.

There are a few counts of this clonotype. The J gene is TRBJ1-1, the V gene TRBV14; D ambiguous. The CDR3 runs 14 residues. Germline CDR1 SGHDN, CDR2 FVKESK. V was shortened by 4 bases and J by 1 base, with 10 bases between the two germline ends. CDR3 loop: CASSPERPNTEAFF. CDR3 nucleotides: TGTGCCAGCAGCCCGGAGAGACCGAACACTGAAGCTTTCTTT.